A single sample is the source of the 11 T cell receptor beta chains below, sequenced in a study of blood T cell repertoires in COVID-19. Generated by immunoSEQ multiplex PCR, the TCRdb table keeps only in-frame clones and is missing some. This sample has 60,000 to 90,000 clones, with around 90% found just once. Sequenced: peripheral blood. Source of these receptors: a woman of 80 years or more with acute or convalescent COVID-19.

The chain employs TRBV2 and TRBJ1-4; D gene unclear. Deletions cut 5 bases from V and 0 bases from J, with 10 bases between. CDR3 length: 15 residues. CDR1 and CDR2 from the germline V gene are SNHLY and FYNNEI. The CDR3 DNA is TGTGCCAGCAGTCAAGACGGTGCAACTAATGAAAAACTGTTTTTT. This encodes CASSQDGATNEKLFF.

J is TRBJ1-1 and V is TRBV28, with D tentatively TRBD1 (6 bases). This CDR3 has 16 amino acids. Looked up from germline, CDR1 is MDHEN and CDR2 is SYDVKM. The V gene lost 3 bases and the J gene lost 2 bases, with 16 bases spanning the gap. The CDR3 DNA reads as TGTGCCAGCAGTTTCTCAATATCGGACAGAAACACTGAAGCTTTCTTT. This encodes CASSFSISDRNTEAFF.

The CDR3: CASNPHGGETQYF. For the CDR3, the DNA is TGTGCCAGCAACCCTCATGGGGGGGAGACCCAGTACTTC. The rearrangement links TRBV7-9 to TRBJ2-5; tentative D call: TRBD2 (6 bases). Trimming removed 7 bases from V and 5 bases from J, with 14 bases in between. This CDR3 contains 13 residues. The germline V gene has CDR1 SEHNR and CDR2 FQNEAQ (reference sequence).

The count of this clone is one. The chain employs TRBV10-3 and TRBJ1-6; 8 nucleotides line up with TRBD1. This CDR3 region has 15 residues. V dropped 10 bases and J dropped 5; count of bases not matched to a gene: 10. The germline V gene encodes CDR1 ENHRY and CDR2 SYGVKD. The CDR3 nucleotides are TGTGCCACCCGGGACAGGCGGGATCATAATTCACCCCTCCACTTT. Protein: CATRDRRDHNSPLHF.

The V gene is TRBV4-1, the J gene TRBJ1-2, with D possibly matching TRBD1 (6 bases). This CDR3 contains 16 residues. Trimming shortened V by 1 base and J by 4 bases, and 16 bases separated the two germline ends. Germline CDR1 and CDR2: MGHRA and YSYEKL. The CDR3 DNA follows: TGCGCCAGCAGCCAAGTCTCTCAGGGGCCGGGCTATGGCTACACCTTC. The encoded protein is CASSQVSQGPGYGYTF.

The chain is built from TRBV7-2 and TRBJ1-2, with D hard to call. This CDR3 comprises 17 residues. Germline-derived CDR1 and CDR2 are SGHTA and FQGNSA. Trimming pared 0 bases from V and 1 base from J, leaving 15 bases between. CDR3 sequence: CASSLASLSRDNYGYTF. The DNA of the CDR3 is TGTGCCAGCAGCTTAGCCAGTCTCTCTCGGGATAACTATGGCTACACCTTC.

The J gene is TRBJ1-4, the V gene TRBV18; D is ambiguous. V was cut by 3 bases and J by 7 bases, with 15 bases left in between. Germline V gives CDR1 KGHSH, CDR2 LQKENI. This CDR3 is 15 amino acids long. This chain's CDR3 is CASSPRAGIREKLFF. Here the CDR3 DNA reads TGTGCCAGCTCACCGAGGGCAGGAATACGTGAAAAACTGTTTTTT.

The chain links TRBV9 to TRBJ2-3, with D possibly being TRBD2 (5 bases). The V gene's germline CDR1 is SGDLS and CDR2 YYNGEE. The V end was cut by 1 base, the J end by 2 bases, with 11 bases between. The CDR3 has 15 residues. CDR3 region: CASSVMEDVTDTQYF. The DNA of the CDR3 is TGTGCCAGCAGCGTAATGGAGGATGTCACAGATACGCAGTATTTT.

This chain uses TRBV11-2 with TRBJ1-2; 9 nucleotides align to TRBD1. The J segment lost 8 bases and the V segment lost 5 bases, leaving 9 bases of the junction unmatched. Per the germline V gene, CDR1 is SGHAT and CDR2 is FQNNGV. This CDR3 comprises 14 residues. The CDR3 nucleotides are TGTGCCAGCAGCCTTGACGGACAGGGGAACGGCTACACCTTC. It is translated as CASSLDGQGNGYTF.

The chain combines TRBV4-1 with TRBJ1-6; 8 positions agree with TRBD1. The CDR3 contains 17 residues. V gave up 4 bases and J gave up 4 bases; unmatched junction bases: 9. Germline V CDR1 and CDR2: MGHRA, YSYEKL. The CDR3 sequence: CASSPGPGQGYNSPLHF. CDR3 in DNA: TGCGCCAGCAGCCCGGGACCCGGACAGGGATATAATTCACCCCTCCACTTT.

V and J are TRBV3-1 (or the pseudogene TRBV3-2) and TRBJ1-3; 11 bases map to TRBD1. The V gene's germline CDR1 is LGHDT and CDR2 YNNKEL (reference sequence). There are 17 residues in the CDR3. V lost 3 bases to trimming and J lost 0 bases; unmatched junction nucleotides: 4. CDR3 bases: TGTGCCAGCAGCCACCGAGGACAGGGGGCCTCTGGAAACACCATATATTTT. Residues: CASSHRGQGASGNTIYF.